A single T cell receptor beta chain is shown here with its context. This sample stems from a study of radiotherapy plus CTLA-4 blockade in lung cancer. Turning to the study itself: Disease control was achieved by 31% of patients, and objective responses by about 19%.

Ipilimumab CTLA-4 blockade and focal radiation were given to patients with chemo-refractory metastatic non-small-cell lung cancer. CDR3 size: 14 residues. Trimming pared 6 bases from V and 0 bases from J, leaving 12 bases between. Germline V gene lookup returns CDR1 MNHEY and CDR2 SVGAGI. Clones were sequenced by immunoSEQ multiplex PCR, and TCRdb holds only the in-frame ones, with some missing. The data show tens of thousands of clones, with about 72% seen just once and roughly 3.1% held by the top ten. The specimen comprised peripheral blood, sampled from a patient treated with radiotherapy plus ipilimumab. The clonotype originates from a human donor with non-small cell lung cancer who had a complete response to radiotherapy plus ipilimumab. V usage is TRBV6-5 and J usage is TRBJ2-7; TRBD1 is a possible D gene (6 bases). The CDR3 nucleotides are TGTGCCAGCAGATTCCGGGACAACTCCTACGAGCAGTACTTC. It codes for CASRFRDNSYEQYF.